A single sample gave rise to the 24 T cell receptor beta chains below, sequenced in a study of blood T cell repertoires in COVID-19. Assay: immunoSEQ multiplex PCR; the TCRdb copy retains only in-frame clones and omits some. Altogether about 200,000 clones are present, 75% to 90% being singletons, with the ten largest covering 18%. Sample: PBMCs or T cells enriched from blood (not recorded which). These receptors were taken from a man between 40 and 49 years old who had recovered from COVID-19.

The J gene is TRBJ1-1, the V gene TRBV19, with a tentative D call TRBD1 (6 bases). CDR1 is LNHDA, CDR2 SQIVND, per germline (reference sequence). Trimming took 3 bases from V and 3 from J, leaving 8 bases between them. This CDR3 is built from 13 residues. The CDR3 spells CASSINRDTEAFF. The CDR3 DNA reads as TGTGCCAGTAGTATCAACAGGGACACTGAAGCTTTCTTT.

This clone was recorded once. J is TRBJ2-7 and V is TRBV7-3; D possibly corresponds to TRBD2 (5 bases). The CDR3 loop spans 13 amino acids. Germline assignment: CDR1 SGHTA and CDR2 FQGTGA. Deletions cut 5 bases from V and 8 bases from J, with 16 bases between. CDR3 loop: CASSPAAEQKQYF. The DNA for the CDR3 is TGTGCCAGCAGCCCCGCAGCGGAGCAGAAGCAGTACTTC.

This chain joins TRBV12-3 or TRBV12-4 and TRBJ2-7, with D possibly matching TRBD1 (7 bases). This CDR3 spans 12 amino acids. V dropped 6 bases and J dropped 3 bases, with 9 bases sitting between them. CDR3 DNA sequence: TGTGCCAGCAGCCAGGGGGGCTACGAGCAGTACTTC. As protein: CASSQGGYEQYF.

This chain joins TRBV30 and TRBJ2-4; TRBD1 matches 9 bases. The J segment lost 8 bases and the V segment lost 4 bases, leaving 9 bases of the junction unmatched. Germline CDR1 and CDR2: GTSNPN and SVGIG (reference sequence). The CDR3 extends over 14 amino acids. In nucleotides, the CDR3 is TGTGCCTGGAACCCGGGACAGGGTGTTGACATTCAGTACTTC. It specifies CAWNPGQGVDIQYF.

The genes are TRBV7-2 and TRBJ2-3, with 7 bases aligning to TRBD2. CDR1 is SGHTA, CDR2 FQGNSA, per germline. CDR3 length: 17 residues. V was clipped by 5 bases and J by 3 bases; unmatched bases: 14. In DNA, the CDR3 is TGTGCCAGCAGCCAGCTGCCCGGGGCGGGAGTAACAGATACGCAGTATTTT. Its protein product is CASSQLPGAGVTDTQYF. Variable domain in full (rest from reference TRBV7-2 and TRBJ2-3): GAGVSQSPSNKVTEKGKDVELRCDPISGHTALYWYRQSLGQGLEFLIYFQGNSAPDKSGLPSDRFSAERTGGSVSTLTIQRTQQEDSAVYLCASSQLPGAGVTDTQYFGPGTRLTVL.

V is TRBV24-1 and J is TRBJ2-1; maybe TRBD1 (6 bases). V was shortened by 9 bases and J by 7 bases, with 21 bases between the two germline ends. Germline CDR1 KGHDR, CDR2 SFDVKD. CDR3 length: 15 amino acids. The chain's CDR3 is CATGDHRDPTNEQFF. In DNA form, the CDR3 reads TGTGCCACCGGGGACCACAGGGACCCTACAAATGAGCAGTTCTTC.

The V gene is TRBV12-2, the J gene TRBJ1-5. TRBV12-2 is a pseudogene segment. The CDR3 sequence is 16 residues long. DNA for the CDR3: TGTGCAAGTCGCTTAATCGGCGCCGGGTTGGATCAGCCCCAGCATTTT. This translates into CASRLIGAGLDQPQHF.

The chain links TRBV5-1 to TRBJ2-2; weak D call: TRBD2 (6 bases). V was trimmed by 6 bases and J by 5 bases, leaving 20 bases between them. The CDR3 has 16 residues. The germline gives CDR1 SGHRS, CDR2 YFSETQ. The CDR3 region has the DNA TGCGCCAGCAAGGGCTCATACGGGAGTCGTACCGGGGAGCTGTTTTTT. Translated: CASKGSYGSRTGELFF. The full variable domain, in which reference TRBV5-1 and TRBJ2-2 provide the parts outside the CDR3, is KAGVTQTPRYLIKTRGQQVTLSCSPISGHRSVSWYQQTPGQGLQFLFEYFSETQRNKGNFPGRFSGRQFSNSRSEMNVSTLELGDSALYLCASKGSYGSRTGELFFGEGSRLTVL.

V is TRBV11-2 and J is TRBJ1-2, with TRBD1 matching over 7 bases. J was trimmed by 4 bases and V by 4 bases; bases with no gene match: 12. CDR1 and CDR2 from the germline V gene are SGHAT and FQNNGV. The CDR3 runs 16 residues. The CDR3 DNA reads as TGTGCCAGCAGCTCCTTGGACAGGCCCAATTCCTATGGCTACACCTTC. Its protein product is CASSSLDRPNSYGYTF.

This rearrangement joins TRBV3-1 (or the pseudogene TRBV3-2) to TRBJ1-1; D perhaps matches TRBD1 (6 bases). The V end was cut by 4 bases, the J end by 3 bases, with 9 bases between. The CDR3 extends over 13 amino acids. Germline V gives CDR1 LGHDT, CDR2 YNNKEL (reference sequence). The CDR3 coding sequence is TGTGCCAGCAGCCTGGGGGGGCACACTGAAGCTTTCTTT. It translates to CASSLGGHTEAFF.

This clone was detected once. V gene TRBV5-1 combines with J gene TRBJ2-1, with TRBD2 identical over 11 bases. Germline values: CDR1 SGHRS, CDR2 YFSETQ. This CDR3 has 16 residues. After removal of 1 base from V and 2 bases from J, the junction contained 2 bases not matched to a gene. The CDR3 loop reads CASSLSTSGTYNEQFF. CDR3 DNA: TGCGCCAGCAGCTTGTCGACTAGCGGGACCTACAATGAGCAGTTCTTC.

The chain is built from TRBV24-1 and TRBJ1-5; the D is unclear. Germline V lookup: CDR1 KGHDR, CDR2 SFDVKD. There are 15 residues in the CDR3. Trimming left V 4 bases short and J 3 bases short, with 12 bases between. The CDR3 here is CATSDPTDPNQPQHF. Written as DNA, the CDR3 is TGTGCCACCAGTGACCCAACAGATCCCAATCAGCCCCAGCATTTT.

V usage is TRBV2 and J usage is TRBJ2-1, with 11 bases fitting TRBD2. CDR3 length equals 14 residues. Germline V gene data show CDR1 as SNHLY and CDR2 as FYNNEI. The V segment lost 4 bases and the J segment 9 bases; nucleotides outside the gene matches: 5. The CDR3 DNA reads TGTGCCAGCAGTGTAGCGGGAGGGAGGGGTGAGCAGTTCTTC. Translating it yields CASSVAGGRGEQFF.

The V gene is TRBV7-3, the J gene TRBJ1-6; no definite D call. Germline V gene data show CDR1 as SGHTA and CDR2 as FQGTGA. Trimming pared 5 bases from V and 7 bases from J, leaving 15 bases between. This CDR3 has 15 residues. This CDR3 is CASSPFHGVNSPLHF. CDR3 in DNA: TGTGCCAGCAGCCCATTCCACGGTGTGAATTCACCCCTCCACTTT.

The DNA of the CDR3 is TGTGCCACCTCCCCGGGGGGAGAGGAGACCCAGTACTTC. Translating it yields CATSPGGEETQYF. The V and J genes are TRBV12-3 or TRBV12-4 and TRBJ2-5; 7 bases align to TRBD2. Losses at the gene ends were 10 bases for V and 5 bases for J; bases not matched to a gene: 10. This CDR3 has 13 residues.

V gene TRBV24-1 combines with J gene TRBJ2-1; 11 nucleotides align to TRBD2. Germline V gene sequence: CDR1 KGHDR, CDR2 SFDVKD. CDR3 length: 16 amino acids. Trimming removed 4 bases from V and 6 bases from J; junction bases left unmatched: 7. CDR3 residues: CATSDSTSGSSNEQFF. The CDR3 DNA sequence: TGTGCCACCAGTGACTCTACTAGCGGGAGTTCCAATGAGCAGTTCTTC.

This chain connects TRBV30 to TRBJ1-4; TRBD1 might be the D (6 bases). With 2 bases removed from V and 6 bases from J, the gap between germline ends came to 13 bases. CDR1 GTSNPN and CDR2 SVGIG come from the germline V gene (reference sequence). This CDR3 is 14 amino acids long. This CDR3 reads CAWSTGQGYEKLFF. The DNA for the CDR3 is TGTGCCTGGAGTACGGGGCAGGGGTATGAAAAACTGTTTTTT.

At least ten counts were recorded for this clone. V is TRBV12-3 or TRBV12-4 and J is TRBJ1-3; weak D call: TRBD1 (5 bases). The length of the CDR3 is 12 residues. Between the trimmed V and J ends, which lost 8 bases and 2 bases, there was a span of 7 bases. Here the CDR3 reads CASGGTGNTIYF. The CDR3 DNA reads TGTGCCAGCGGGGGGACTGGAAACACCATATATTTT.

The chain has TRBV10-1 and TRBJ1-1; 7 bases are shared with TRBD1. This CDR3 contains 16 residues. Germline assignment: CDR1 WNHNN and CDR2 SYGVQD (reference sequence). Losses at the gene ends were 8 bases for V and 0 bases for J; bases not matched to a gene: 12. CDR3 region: CASEGRTGELNTEAFF. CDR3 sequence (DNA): TGCGCCAGCGAGGGGCGGACAGGAGAATTGAACACTGAAGCTTTCTTT.

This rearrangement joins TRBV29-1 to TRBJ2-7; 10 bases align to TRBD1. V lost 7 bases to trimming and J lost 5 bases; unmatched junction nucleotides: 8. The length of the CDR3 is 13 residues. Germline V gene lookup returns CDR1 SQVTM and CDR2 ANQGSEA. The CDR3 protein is CSAPSGTGDEQYF. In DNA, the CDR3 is TGCAGCGCCCCCTCCGGGACAGGGGACGAGCAGTACTTC.

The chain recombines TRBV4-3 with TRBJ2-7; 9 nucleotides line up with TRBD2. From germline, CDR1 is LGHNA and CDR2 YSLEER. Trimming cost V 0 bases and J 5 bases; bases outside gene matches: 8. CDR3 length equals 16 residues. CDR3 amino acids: CASSQDSSGGRDEQYF. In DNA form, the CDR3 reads TGCGCCAGCAGCCAAGACTCCAGCGGGGGGCGGGACGAGCAGTACTTC.

DNA for the CDR3: TGTGCCAGCAGCTTAGGGTGGGACAGGGGCTTGGGGACTGAAGCTTTCTTT. Translation: CASSLGWDRGLGTEAFF. V usage is TRBV7-2 and J usage is TRBJ1-1, with 10 bases matching TRBD1. The V segment lost 1 base and the J segment 5 bases; nucleotides outside the gene matches: 10. The CDR3 contains 17 residues. Germline V CDR1 and CDR2: SGHTA, FQGNSA.

The CDR3 sequence: CASSFSGAGGEETQYF. CDR3 nucleotides: TGCGCCAGCAGCTTCTCGGGGGCGGGAGGTGAAGAGACCCAGTACTTC. This rearrangement joins TRBV5-1 to TRBJ2-5, with 8 nucleotides matching TRBD2. The trim removed 2 bases at V and 3 bases at J, leaving 9 bases unmatched. The CDR3 length is 16 residues. CDR1 and CDR2 from the germline V gene are SGHRS and YFSETQ.

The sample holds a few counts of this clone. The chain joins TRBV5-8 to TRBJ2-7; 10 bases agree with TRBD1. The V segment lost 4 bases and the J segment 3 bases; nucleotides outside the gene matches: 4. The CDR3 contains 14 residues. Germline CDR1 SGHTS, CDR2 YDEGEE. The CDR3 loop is CASSERTGGYEQYF. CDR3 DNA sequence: TGTGCCAGCAGCGAACGGACAGGGGGCTACGAGCAGTACTTC.